Detailed here is one T cell receptor (beta chain). What it recognizes is unknown. PCR involved 60 Vbeta and 13 Jbeta primers. The table came from immunoSEQ multiplex PCR; TCRdb's copy has only in-frame clones and leaves some out. The repertoire holds roughly 150,000 clones, with about 85% as singletons. This specimen belongs to a study of cytomegalovirus exposure and HLA in healthy donors. Findings and caveats of the study: In most subjects, TCR beta sequences reportedly gave accurate predictions of HLA-A and HLA-B alleles. Highly shared sequence variants in one cluster were likely a sequencing artifact.

Though probably carrying unrecorded immune exposures, donors were nominally healthy at sampling. The V gene's germline CDR1 is SNHLY and CDR2 FYNNEI. Trimming removed 8 bases from V and 3 bases from J; junction bases left unmatched: 5. The CDR3 contains 14 residues. The V gene is TRBV2, the J gene TRBJ2-2, with 8 bases lining up with TRBD2. This receptor was taken from a man between 25 and 39 years old in good health and CMV-seropositive. The sample was PBMCs. The CDR3 bases are TGTGCCAGCCTGCGGGAGGCGGACACCGGGGAGCTGTTTTTT. Translated: CASLREADTGELFF.